The clone carrying this T cell receptor (beta chain) was recorded only once. V lost 4 bases to trimming and J lost 5 bases; unmatched junction nucleotides: 10. Germline V gene data show CDR1 as SGHNT and CDR2 as YYREEE (reference sequence). This CDR3 contains 15 residues. The data originate from a study of blood T cell repertoires in COVID-19. Clones were sequenced by immunoSEQ multiplex PCR, and TCRdb holds only the in-frame ones, with some missing. The table lists roughly 500,000 clones, approximately 83% of them singletons. The source material was peripheral blood. This chain joins TRBV5-4 and TRBJ2-5, with 8 bases matching TRBD2. This TCR came from a human donor in a cohort sampled during active COVID-19. CDR3 residues: CASSPDRGGRETQYF. CDR3 bases: TGTGCCAGCAGCCCGGATCGGGGGGGGCGGGAGACCCAGTACTTC.